This T cell receptor beta chain is from a study of blood T cells in healthy people across ages (dated by TCRdb to about 2015). As for the study more broadly: In model experiments, template switching captured roughly one uniquely barcoded TCR beta cDNA molecule for every two T cells. To track age-related changes in TCR beta repertoire diversity, the study relied on deep sequencing normalized with unique cDNA molecular identifiers. The donors were divided into four age groups: young (average roughly 17 years), middle-aged (approximately 39), aged (approximately 62) and long-lived (approximately 74). To avoid experimental bias, donors of different ages were spread randomly across the sequencing lanes. For two donors (one aged 18 to 30 and one aged 80 or older), the study analyzed two additional independent replicas of 1 million unique cDNA reads from the same blood draw. Broader findings and caveats from the paper: Compared with the aged group, more naive CD4+ T cells, fewer expanded clones and increased TCR diversity were shown by the long-lived group, suggesting age selection. Because donor CMV infection status was unknown, age-related changes in expanded clonotypes were potentially confounded. Observed TCR beta diversity per million T cells fell roughly linearly with age, and a significant reduction was already apparent by age roughly 40. Estimates of total diversity from one million sequenced T cells were regarded as lower bounds and underestimates. Because profiling used bulk unsorted PBMCs, naive and antigen-experienced compartments could not be compared conclusively. Observed TCR beta diversity correlated strongly with the percentage of naive T cells measured by flow cytometry.

V lost 2 bases and J lost 1 base, and the count of bases not matched to a germline gene is 3. The CDR3 runs 14 residues from the cysteine to the phenylalanine. The read is trimmed to its CDR3 DNA, 42 bases read in frame from base 1. The germline V gene (reference sequence) specifies DFQATT as CDR1 and SNEGSKA as CDR2. The library relied on 5' RACE. Sequencing relied on an Illumina HiSeq 2500. A second PCR of about 6 to 11 cycles was performed with a sample-barcoded 5' primer and a J-beta primer mix. A unique molecular identifier was introduced onto each TCR beta cDNA molecule by a template-switch 5' adaptor carrying 12 random nucleotides. At least 2.5 million CDR3-containing paired-end reads were obtained from each sample. First-strand cDNA was synthesized from all RNA with the Mint cDNA synthesis kit, primed by a TRBC-specific oligonucleotide. All cDNA was treated with uracil-DNA glycosylase and then went through a first 18-cycle PCR with the universal primers M1SS and BC2_uni_R. The source study handled its data this way. Each sample was normalized by randomly selecting 1 million high-quality reads, each carrying a distinct molecular identifier. Instead of being binned into consensus sequences, reads that shared molecular identifiers were thrown out. MiTCR, run with a Q25 quality threshold and the strictest error-elimination algorithm, handled CDR3 identification, clonotype clustering and error correction. A nonparametric unseen species model using Euler transformation provided a lower-bound estimate of total TCR beta diversity. TCRdb trimmed public reads at Q25 via fastp, called clones via MiXCR and kept in-frame beta chains. Entries are consolidated by CDR3 protein sequence, retaining the most common genes and DNA. TCRdb's processing, not the authors' own work, is the source of the V and J calls. In this sample the table shows fewer than 750,000 distinct CDR3 sequences, roughly half of which occur a single time. Approximately 15% of the sample is taken by the ten largest.

The donors were around 39 Caucasian individuals from Russia, aged roughly 6 to 100 years, who were systemically healthy. Around 9.7 milliliters of peripheral blood were collected from each donor into EDTA-treated Vacutainer tubes. Ficoll-Paque density-gradient centrifugation was used to isolate PBMCs, with at least 7 million per sample. Trizol reagent was used to extract total RNA from PBMCs, with at least 6 micrograms per sample. The percentages of naive CD45RAhigh/CD27high T cells were determined by flow cytometry on a PBMC aliquot from every donor. A note on this clonotype: Its antigen remains unidentified. Base-call qualities are not available, and no considerably larger clone is one nucleotide away.

Sequencing input: blood. The chain links TRBV20-1 with TRBJ1-1; the central 8 bases match TRBD1. This TCR was sampled from a woman of 80 years or more in good health. The DNA reads as follows: TGCAGTGCTAGATCGGACAGGGCGAACACTGAAGCTTTCTTT. Translation gives CSARSDRANTEAFF.